This T cell receptor beta chain stems from a study of CD8+ T cells in alopecia areata. Study-wide context: Treated patients' severity was scored by percentage of affected scalp area. Points from the study as a whole: Tofacitinib significantly brought down scalp clonality and expanded CD8+ clones among top 100. It was less clear whether patients shared TCRs than it was in mice, possibly because of HLA.

Following extraction, RNA underwent reverse transcription to cDNA, which served as the sequencing template. TCRdb's table, derived via immunoSEQ multiplex PCR, lists solely in-frame clones and lacks some. The table has 210,000 or so clones, 66% seen once. This clone was detected once. Its specificity is not known. As to treatment: oral pan-JAK inhibitor, 5-10 mg twice daily. Collection of lesional scalp punch biopsies and peripheral blood was performed in alopecia areata patients. The germline gives CDR1 LGHNA, CDR2 YSLEER. The CDR3 runs 15 residues. V gave up 1 base and J gave up 2 bases, with 12 bases separating them.

Sequencing used CD4+ T cells sorted from blood, obtained at roughly week 45, from a patient treated with tofacitinib. The sequence was obtained from a human donor with alopecia areata. This rearrangement joins TRBV4-3 to TRBJ2-7; a possible D gene is TRBD2 (6 bases). CDR3 loop: CASSQVAGFTYEQYF. In DNA form, the CDR3 reads TGCGCCAGCAGCCAAGTTGCGGGATTTACCTACGAGCAGTACTTC.